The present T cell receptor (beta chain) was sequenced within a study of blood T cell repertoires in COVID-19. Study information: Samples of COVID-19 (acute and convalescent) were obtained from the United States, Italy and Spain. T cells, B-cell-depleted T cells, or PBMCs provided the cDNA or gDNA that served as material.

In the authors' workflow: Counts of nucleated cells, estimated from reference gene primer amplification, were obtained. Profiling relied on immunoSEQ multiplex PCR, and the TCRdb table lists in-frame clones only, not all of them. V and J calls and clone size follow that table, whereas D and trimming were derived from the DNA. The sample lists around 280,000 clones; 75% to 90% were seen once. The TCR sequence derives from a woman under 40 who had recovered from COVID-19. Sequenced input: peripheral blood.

CDR3 in amino acids: CASGLVLPLAGGHFFGANEQFF. CDR3 bases: TGTGCTAGTGGTTTGGTACTTCCTCTAGCGGGGGGGCACTTTTTCGGCGCCAATGAGCAGTTCTTC. The J gene is TRBJ2-1, the V gene TRBV12-5; TRBD2 agrees at 12 bases. Germline CDR1 and CDR2: LGHNT and FRNRAP. This CDR3 contains 22 residues. V trimming: 0 bases; J trimming: 6 bases; junction bases outside the gene matches: 21.